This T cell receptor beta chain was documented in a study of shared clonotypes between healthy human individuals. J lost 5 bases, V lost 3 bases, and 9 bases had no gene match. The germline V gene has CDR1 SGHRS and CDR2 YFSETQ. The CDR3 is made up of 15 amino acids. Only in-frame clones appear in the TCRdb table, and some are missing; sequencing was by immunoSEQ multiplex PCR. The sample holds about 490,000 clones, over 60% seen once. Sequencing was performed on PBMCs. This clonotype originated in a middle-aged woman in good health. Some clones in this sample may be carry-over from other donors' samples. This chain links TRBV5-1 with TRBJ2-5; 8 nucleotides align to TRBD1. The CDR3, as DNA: TGCGCCAGCAGCTATACCGGACAGGGTTGGGAGACCCAGTACTTC. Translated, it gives CASSYTGQGWETQYF.